This T cell receptor (beta chain) was identified in a study of T cell responses to AZD1222 COVID-19 vaccine (dated by TCRdb to the early 2020s). For the wider study: AZD1222 recipients given second doses at about 4 weeks or at about 12 weeks were pooled, since spike-specific TCR depth and breadth were not found to differ between the two schedules. A total of 233 trial participants underwent TCR sequencing, of whom about 210 had received two doses of AZD1222 and 26 had received two doses of the MenACWY control vaccine. Trial participants were enrolled into age subgroups of 18-55, 56-69 and 70-plus years, which contained 148, 28 and 57 TCR-sequenced participants, respectively. What the work shows at the level of the full study, not this receptor alone: The vaccine-associated CD4 TCRs covered the entire spike protein, and the dominant responses fell in regions 160-218 and 743-854. Conclusions about previously exposed vaccinees are limited, since just a handful of AZD1222 recipients were seropositive for SARS-CoV-2 at baseline. After two AZD1222 doses, spike-specific TCR breadth and depth were significantly higher than at day 0 and than in MenACWY recipients. Epitopes outside the regions mutated in the B.1.351 and B.1.1.7 variants were reportedly recognized by nearly half of the unique spike-specific TCRs. Because no day 14 peak-response samples were available, the repertoires could be characterized only after the peak T cell response. The 56-69-year group was small, and its depth increase did not reach significance, likely because of low power. Participants were mostly white British and included more females than males, and it was suggested by the authors that clonal diversity may have been underestimated.

The sample's time point, from its label and the paper: baseline before first vaccination. Vaccinee samples came from UK trials COV001 and COV002, including a single-blind randomized controlled phase 2/3 trial of AZD1222 (ChAdOx1 nCoV-19) in healthy adults. Trial participant PBMC samples were collected at day 0 and day 28 after the second dose for TCRbeta chain sequencing. This clone appeared once. Its antigen target is currently unknown. No base quality information exists; no much larger clone differs at one position. Including the terminal cysteine and phenylalanine, the CDR3 comprises 14 residues. The retained sequence is limited to the CDR3, 42 bases, with the frame set at the first base. A distance of 19 bases separates the germline ends of V and J, which lose 10 bases and 4 bases respectively. The germline V gene specifies WSHSY as CDR1 and SAAADI as CDR2. The CDR3 regions of human TCRbeta chains were subjected to immunosequencing. As for how the authors treated the data: TCRs in the repertoires were compared against a reference library of SARS-CoV-2-specific TCRs that had been generated with the MIRA antigen-specificity platform. Breadth was defined as the fraction of unique TCRs that were SARS-CoV-2-associated, and depth was defined as the fraction of total T cells that were SARS-CoV-2-associated. Each spike-specific TCR was assigned to its reactive spike region and to a CD4 or CD8 class using the MIRA data. Log10-transformed breadth and depth values were compared by one-way ANOVA with Sidak's multiple comparisons tests. TCRdb took this table from immuneACCESS and kept in-frame rearrangements with V and J called. Such tables lack part of the clones; where checked against another copy, unresolved V genes explain under half of the gap, and the rest is unexplained. D and trimming come from the DNA, and the V and J calls and clone size come from that table. This sample holds approximately 100,000 clones; roughly 90% were observed only once. 15% to 20% of the sample is taken by the ten largest.

The sequence was obtained from an adult in good health. This sequence uses TRBV10-2 and TRBJ1-1, with TRBD1 perhaps the D gene, on 5 matching bases. The input for sequencing was peripheral blood, taken on day 0 of AZD1222 vaccination. The CDR3 reads CATGGEGGGTEAFF. The bases read TGCGCCACCGGGGGGGAGGGCGGCGGCACTGAAGCTTTCTTT.